A selection of T cell receptor beta chains follows, all from one sample in a study of immune evolution from preneoplasia to lung adenocarcinoma. The protocol was immunoSEQ multiplex PCR, while the TCRdb copy is restricted to in-frame clones and leaves out a portion. The sample yields around 10,000 clones, 60% to 85% seen once. Sequencing was carried out using FFPE minimally invasive lung adenocarcinoma tissue. Source of these receptors: a person aged 55-80 years with lung adenocarcinoma. Both conserved end residues are part of each CDR3. D genes are given only for firm matches. A clone size is listed for some rows: how often the clone was seen (once, few, many), or a class if it is expanded.

v_call,j_call,d_call,clone_size,cdr3_nt,cdr3_aa
TRBV6-5,TRBJ1-5,.,few,TGTGCCAGCAGTTACAGAGGGTTAGGGCAGCCCCAGCATTTT,CASSYRGLGQPQHF
TRBV7-2,TRBJ2-1,.,once,TGTGCCAGCAGCTTAGCGCAACAGGGACACAATGAGCAGTTCTTC,CASSLAQQGHNEQFF
TRBV27,TRBJ2-7,.,.,TGTGCCAATCCCGGGCAGGTTCCTTACGAGCAGTACTTC,CANPGQVPYEQYF
TRBV7-2,TRBJ2-5,.,.,TGTGCCAGCAGCCGCTCCGCCGGTCGCCAAGAGACCCAGTACTTC,CASSRSAGRQETQYF
TRBV7-6,TRBJ2-7,.,.,TGTGCCAGCAGCCCCTACATACAGGGAAACGAGCAGTACTTC,CASSPYIQGNEQYF
TRBV29-1,TRBJ2-7,.,.,TGCAGCTTCAGACGGAGCAATTACGAGCAGTACTTC,CSFRRSNYEQYF
TRBV2,TRBJ2-7,TRBD2,.,TGTGCCAGCAGGTTATTTCTAGCGGGAGGGCCCTACGAGCAGTACTTC,CASRLFLAGGPYEQYF
TRBV10-3,TRBJ2-7,.,.,TGTGCCATCAGTCTGGCAGGGGCCCACGAGCAGTACTTC,CAISLAGAHEQYF
TRBV7-9,TRBJ2-4,.,.,TGTGCCAGCAGTCCGGGATTCCTAGCCAAAAACATTCAGTACTTC,CASSPGFLAKNIQYF
TRBV7-2,TRBJ1-2,.,.,TGTGCCAGCAGCTCACAGGATACAATATTCTATGGCTACACCTTC,CASSSQDTIFYGYTF
TRBV9,TRBJ2-2,.,.,TGTGCCAGCAGCGTAGATGTCGGGGAGCTGTTTTTT,CASSVDVGELFF
TRBV19,TRBJ2-3,.,.,TGTGCCAGTAGTCAGTGGGGGGTCGCAGATACGCAGTATTTT,CASSQWGVADTQYF
TRBV7-3,TRBJ2-5,TRBD2,.,TGTGCCAGCAGCCTCATAGCGGGAGGGCTGGAGACCCAGTACTTC,CASSLIAGGLETQYF
TRBV9,TRBJ2-5,.,once,TGTGCCAGCAGCGGTTCACAGAGCCTCCAAGAGACCCAGTACTTC,CASSGSQSLQETQYF
TRBV30,TRBJ1-2,.,.,TGTGCCTGGAGTGTAGGGAGTAACTATGGCTACACCTTC,CAWSVGSNYGYTF
TRBV11-2,TRBJ2-1,.,.,TGTGCCAGCAGCTTAGATCTGCGCAATGAGCAGTTCTTC,CASSLDLRNEQFF
TRBV6-5,TRBJ1-5,TRBD1,.,TGTGCCAGCAGTTGGAAGACAGGGGGCGATCAGCCCCAGCATTTT,CASSWKTGGDQPQHF
TRBV30,TRBJ1-6,TRBD1,.,TGTGCCTGGGCGGACAGGGGAAATTCACCCCTCCACTTT,CAWADRGNSPLHF
TRBV9,TRBJ1-2,.,.,TGTGCCAGCAGTAACAGGGTTGAGGGCTACACCTTC,CASSNRVEGYTF
TRBV28,TRBJ1-4,TRBD1,.,TGTGCCAGCAGTCCGCTCCCAGGGGGCAGGGCTAATGAAAAACTGTTTTTT,CASSPLPGGRANEKLFF
TRBV28,TRBJ1-2,TRBD1,.,TGTGCCAGCAGCGACTGGACCCCGGGACAGGGAAACGGCTACACCTTC,CASSDWTPGQGNGYTF
TRBV2,TRBJ1-1,TRBD1,.,TGTGCCAGCAGTGACCCTCGACAGGGGGCTGGGACTGAAGCTTTCTTT,CASSDPRQGAGTEAFF
TRBV4-3,TRBJ1-4,TRBD1,.,TGCGCCAGCAGCCAAGAGGGACAGGGCGGCGAAAAACTGTTTTTT,CASSQEGQGGEKLFF
TRBV4-1,TRBJ1-1,.,.,TGCGCCAGCAGCCAACCCGAATTCTACACTGAAGCTTTCTTT,CASSQPEFYTEAFF
TRBV6-5,TRBJ1-1,.,.,TGTGCCAGCAGGTCCCTGGCCGGGAACACTGAAGCTTTCTTT,CASRSLAGNTEAFF
TRBV9,TRBJ2-1,TRBD2,.,TGTGCCAGTACCACTAGCGGGAGTAATGAGCAGTTCTTC,CASTTSGSNEQFF
TRBV2,TRBJ2-3,.,.,TGTGCCAGCAGTCTTGGGACGACCACAGATACGCAGTATTTT,CASSLGTTTDTQYF
TRBV6-1,TRBJ1-1,.,.,TGTGCCAGCAGTTCCGGGACATACACTGAAGCTTTCTTT,CASSSGTYTEAFF
TRBV6-4,TRBJ1-1,.,.,TGTGCCAGCAGCCTGAAACCCGGGGTTACTGAAGCTTTCTTT,CASSLKPGVTEAFF
TRBV7-9,TRBJ1-2,TRBD1,few,TGTGCCAGCAGTCAAAGGACAGGGGGCAGCTATGGCTACACCTTC,CASSQRTGGSYGYTF
TRBV10-3,TRBJ1-5,.,.,TGTGCCATCAGTGGGGAAATCGGGCAGCCCCAGCATTTT,CAISGEIGQPQHF
TRBV28,TRBJ2-3,TRBD1,.,TGTGCCAGCAGTTTGGGGCAGGGGGTCACAGATACGCAGTATTTT,CASSLGQGVTDTQYF
TRBV13,TRBJ1-1,.,.,TGTGCCAGCAGCCGGACAGCTGGGGCTTTCTTT,CASSRTAGAFF
TRBV5-6,TRBJ2-7,.,.,TGTGCCAGCAGTCTGATGGGGTCCAAAAACTTC,CASSLMGSKNF
TRBV4-2,TRBJ2-1,TRBD2,.,TGTGCCAGCAGCCAGAGCGGACTAGCCGGGTTGTTTGAGCAGTTCTTC,CASSQSGLAGLFEQFF
TRBV6-5,TRBJ2-2,TRBD2,.,TGTGCCAGCAGTTACCGGACTAGCGGTAACACCGGGGAGCTGTTTTTT,CASSYRTSGNTGELFF
TRBV6-5,TRBJ2-7,TRBD1,.,TGTGCCAGCACAAAGGACAGGGTATCCTACGAGCAGTACTTC,CASTKDRVSYEQYF
TRBV30,TRBJ2-1,TRBD2,few,TGTGCCTGGAGTGGACCGGGACTAGGCACCTACAATGAGCAGTTCTTC,CAWSGPGLGTYNEQFF
TRBV28,TRBJ2-7,TRBD1,.,TGTGCCAGCAGACCCTTAGGACAGGGGGGTTTCTACGAGCAGTACTTC,CASRPLGQGGFYEQYF
TRBV7-8,TRBJ2-1,TRBD1,.,TGTGCCAGCAGCCGGGACAGGGGGCTCTACAATGAGCAGTTCTTC,CASSRDRGLYNEQFF
TRBV6-1,TRBJ2-1,.,.,TGTGCCAGCAACCTTATTCTGTACAATGAGCAGTTCTTC,CASNLILYNEQFF
TRBV6-1,TRBJ1-2,TRBD1,once,TGTGCCAGCCACTCGGGACAGTTTTTCTATGGCTACACCTTC,CASHSGQFFYGYTF